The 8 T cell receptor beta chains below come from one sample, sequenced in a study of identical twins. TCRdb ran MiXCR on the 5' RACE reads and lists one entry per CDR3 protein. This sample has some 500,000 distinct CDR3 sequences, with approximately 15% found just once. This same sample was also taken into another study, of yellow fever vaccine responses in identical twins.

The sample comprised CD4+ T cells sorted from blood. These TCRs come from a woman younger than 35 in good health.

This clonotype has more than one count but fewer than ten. CDR3 DNA: TGTGCCAGCAGTTACTCGAGGCAGCACATCCCCATTCAGTACTTC. This translates into CASSYSRQHIPIQYF. The chain couples TRBV6-2 or TRBV6-3 to TRBJ2-4; D is uncertain. This CDR3 contains 15 residues. The V gene lost 0 bases and the J gene lost 9 bases, with 15 bases spanning the gap. Germline-derived CDR1 and CDR2 are MNHEY and SVGEGT.

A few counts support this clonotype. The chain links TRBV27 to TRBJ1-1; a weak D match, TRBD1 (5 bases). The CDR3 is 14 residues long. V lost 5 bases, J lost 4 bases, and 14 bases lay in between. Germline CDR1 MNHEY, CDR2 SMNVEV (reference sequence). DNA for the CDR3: TGTGCCAGCAGTCCCAATTTAAGGGGCACTGAAGCTTTCTTT. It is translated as CASSPNLRGTEAFF.

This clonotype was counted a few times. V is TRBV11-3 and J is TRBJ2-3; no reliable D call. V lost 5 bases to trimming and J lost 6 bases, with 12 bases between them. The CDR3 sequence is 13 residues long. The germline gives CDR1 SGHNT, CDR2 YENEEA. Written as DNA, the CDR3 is TGTGCCAGCAGCCCCCGGGTCTACGATACGCAGTATTTT. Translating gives CASSPRVYDTQYF.

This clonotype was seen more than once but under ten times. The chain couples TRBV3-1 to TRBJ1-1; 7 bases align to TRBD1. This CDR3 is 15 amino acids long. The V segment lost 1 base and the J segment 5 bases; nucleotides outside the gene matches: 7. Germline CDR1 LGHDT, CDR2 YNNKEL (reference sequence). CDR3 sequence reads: CASSQAEGARTEAFF. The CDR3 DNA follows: TGTGCCAGCAGCCAAGCTGAGGGGGCACGTACTGAAGCTTTCTTT.

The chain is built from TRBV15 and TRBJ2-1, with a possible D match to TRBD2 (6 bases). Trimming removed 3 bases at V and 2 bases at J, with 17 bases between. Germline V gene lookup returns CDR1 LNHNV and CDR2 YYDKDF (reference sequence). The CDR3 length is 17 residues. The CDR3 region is CATSSPPGLWTYNEQFF. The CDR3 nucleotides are TGTGCCACCAGCAGCCCTCCGGGACTTTGGACCTACAATGAGCAGTTCTTC.

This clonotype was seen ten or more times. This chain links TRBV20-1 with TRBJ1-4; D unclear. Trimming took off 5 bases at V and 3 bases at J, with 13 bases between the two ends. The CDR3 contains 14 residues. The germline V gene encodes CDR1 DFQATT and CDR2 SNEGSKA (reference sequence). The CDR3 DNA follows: TGCAGTGCTTTACCGGGCCTCCCTAATGAAAAACTGTTTTTT. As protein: CSALPGLPNEKLFF.

Here the CDR3 DNA reads TGTGCCAGCAGTGAAGGAACCACTGAAGCTTTCTTT. This sequence encodes CASSEGTTEAFF. The chain combines TRBV6-1 with TRBJ1-1; no firm D call. Trimming removed 1 base from V and 4 bases from J, with 4 bases in between. Germline CDR1 MNHNS, CDR2 SASEGT. This CDR3 region has 12 residues.

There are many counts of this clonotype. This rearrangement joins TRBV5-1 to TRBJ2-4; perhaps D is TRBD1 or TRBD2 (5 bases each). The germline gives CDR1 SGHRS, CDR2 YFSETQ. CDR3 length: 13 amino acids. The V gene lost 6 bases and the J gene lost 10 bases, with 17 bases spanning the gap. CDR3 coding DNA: TGCGCCAGCATGCACCCAGGGACCCGGATTCAGTACTTC. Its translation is CASMHPGTRIQYF.